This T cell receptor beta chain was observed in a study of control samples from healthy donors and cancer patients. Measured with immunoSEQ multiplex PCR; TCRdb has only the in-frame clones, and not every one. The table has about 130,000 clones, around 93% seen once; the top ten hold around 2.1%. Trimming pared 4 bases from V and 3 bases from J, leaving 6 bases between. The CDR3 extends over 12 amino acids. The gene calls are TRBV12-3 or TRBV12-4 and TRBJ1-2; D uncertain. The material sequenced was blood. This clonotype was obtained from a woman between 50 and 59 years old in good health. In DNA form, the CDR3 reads TGTGCCAGCAGTTGGATGGACTATGGCTACACCTTC. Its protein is CASSWMDYGYTF.